The 14 T cell receptor beta chains listed next were all sequenced from one sample in a study of T cells in Graves' hyperthyroidism and ophthalmopathy. From RNA transcripts, TCR beta CDR3 regions were amplified. The TCR CDR3 first-round RT-PCR relied on the HTBI primer set. In TCRdb, the multiplex PCR reads were re-called with MiXCR into one record per CDR3 protein. The table shows hundreds of thousands of distinct CDR3 sequences, with 15% to 18% occurring only once. The sequencing input was blood. The receptors originated from a woman between 18 and 30 years old with Graves' hyperthyroidism.

In its sample, this clonotype was seen many times. The rearrangement joins TRBV3-2 to TRBJ1-1; the table's D call of TRBD1 was not tested on the DNA. TRBV3-2 is noted as a pseudogene. The CDR3 loop spans 12 amino acids. The CDR3 is CASSHDRDEAFF. Written as DNA, the CDR3 is TGTGCCAGCAGCCATGACAGGGATGAAGCTTTCTTT.

This clonotype has a count of ten or more. The chain is built from TRBV5-8 and TRBJ2-5; 7 bases map to TRBD2. The junction had 4 bases not matched to a gene; V was cut back by 0 bases and J by 2 bases. The CDR3 runs to 15 residues. Germline lookup yields CDR1 SGHTS and CDR2 YDEGEE. The DNA for the CDR3 is TGTGCCAGCAGCTTGGGGGGGGGAGGACAAGAGACCCAGTACTTC. Its translation is CASSLGGGGQETQYF.

This clonotype was detected ten times or more. CDR3 loop: CASSPPGTNSYEQYF. DNA for the CDR3: TGTGCCAGCTCACCGCCCGGGACAAACTCCTACGAGCAGTACTTC. The chain joins TRBV18 to TRBJ2-7; weak D call: TRBD1 (6 bases). The CDR3 is 15 residues long. Germline V gene lookup returns CDR1 KGHSH and CDR2 LQKENI. V lost 3 bases, J lost 0 bases, and 12 bases lay in between.

This clonotype was seen at least ten times. The gene calls are TRBV5-1 and TRBJ2-1; D is possibly TRBD1 or TRBD2 (5 bases each). Germline V CDR1 and CDR2: SGHRS, YFSETQ. Trimming pared 0 bases from V and 2 bases from J, leaving 12 bases between. The CDR3 contains 16 residues. The CDR3 region is CASSLGGGAAYNEQFF. The CDR3 DNA reads as TGCGCCAGCAGCTTGGGTGGGGGAGCAGCCTACAATGAGCAGTTCTTC.

The sample holds many counts of this clonotype. This chain links TRBV13 with TRBJ1-1, with a weak D call TRBD1 (5 bases). Germline V gene data show CDR1 as PRHDT and CDR2 as FYEKMQ (reference sequence). The CDR3 extends over 15 amino acids. The V end lost 5 bases, the J end lost 9 bases, and 22 bases lay between the germline ends. CDR3 in amino acids: CASSLRQPLRGKAFF. Here the CDR3 DNA reads TGTGCCAGCAGCCTAAGACAGCCACTAAGGGGTAAAGCTTTCTTT.

Many counts were recorded for this clonotype. The J gene is TRBJ1-5, the V gene TRBV2; 7 bases are shared with TRBD1. The CDR3 has 16 amino acids. Unmatched junction bases numbered 10, after V lost 2 bases and J lost 6 bases. CDR1 is SNHLY, CDR2 FYNNEI, per germline. The CDR3 region is CASSERGRIGAQPQHF. The DNA of the CDR3 is TGTGCCAGCAGTGAAAGGGGGCGGATAGGGGCTCAGCCCCAGCATTTT. The full variable domain, with the rest looked up from reference TRBV2 and TRBJ1-5, is EPEVTQTPSHQVTQMGQEVILRCVPISNHLYFYWYRQILGQKVEFLVSFYNNEISEKSEIFDDQFSVERPDGSNFTLKIRSTKLEDSAMYFCASSERGRIGAQPQHFGDGTRLSIL.

This clonotype was detected only a few times. This sequence joins TRBV5-1 and TRBJ2-7; D possibly corresponds to TRBD2 (6 bases). Trimming took off 0 bases at V and 5 bases at J, with 15 bases between the two ends. CDR1 is SGHRS, CDR2 YFSETQ, per germline. The CDR3 is made up of 15 amino acids. The CDR3 here is CASSLVSWAGNEQYF. CDR3 in DNA: TGCGCCAGCAGCTTGGTGTCATGGGCGGGGAACGAGCAGTACTTC.

This clonotype was counted between two and nine times. This chain connects TRBV20-1 to TRBJ1-5; 7 nucleotides line up with TRBD1. CDR1 and CDR2 from the germline V gene are DFQATT and SNEGSKA (reference sequence). CDR3 length: 14 residues. With 3 bases clipped from V and 7 bases from J, the junction kept 9 bases outside the gene matches. Here the CDR3 reads CSASQTGLGQPQHF. The CDR3, as DNA: TGCAGTGCTAGTCAGACAGGGCTCGGGCAGCCCCAGCATTTT.

This clonotype appeared a few times. The chain recombines TRBV6-2 or TRBV6-3 with TRBJ1-1; D is unclear. CDR3 length: 11 residues. Trimming left V 5 bases short and J 8 bases short, with 9 bases between. Germline V gives CDR1 MNHEY, CDR2 SVGEGT. CDR3 nucleotides: TGTGCCAGCAGTCAGGCGAGAGAAGCTTTCTTT. Its protein is CASSQAREAFF.

The J gene is TRBJ1-5, the V gene TRBV27; a possible D gene is TRBD1 (6 bases). This CDR3 has 16 amino acids. The V and J ends lost 6 bases and 2 bases respectively, with 17 bases between them. Germline V gene lookup returns CDR1 MNHEY and CDR2 SMNVEV (reference sequence). DNA for the CDR3: TGTGCCAGCAGCAAGAGGGGGGGGGAGGGCAATCAGCCCCAGCATTTT. It yields the protein CASSKRGGEGNQPQHF.

The sample holds one count of this clonotype. The chain carries TRBV7-2 and TRBJ1-3; D call uncertain. The length of the CDR3 is 15 residues. Germline V gene lookup returns CDR1 SGHTA and CDR2 FQGNSA. Trimming removed 5 bases at V and 4 bases at J, with 15 bases between. The CDR3 sequence is CASSRGELRGNTIYF. The CDR3 coding sequence is TGTGCCAGCAGCCGCGGAGAGTTGCGCGGAAACACCATATATTTT.

V is TRBV20-1 and J is TRBJ1-4; TRBD1 matches 8 bases. Germline V gene lookup returns CDR1 DFQATT and CDR2 SNEGSKA (reference sequence). J was trimmed by 3 bases and V by 6 bases; bases with no gene match: 3. The CDR3 spans 13 residues. CDR3 nucleotides: TGCAGTGCCCCGGACAGGGCTAATGAAAAACTGTTTTTT. This encodes CSAPDRANEKLFF.

J is TRBJ2-7 and V is TRBV11-2; 12 bases match TRBD1. The trim removed 5 bases at V and 8 bases at J, leaving 7 bases unmatched. The CDR3 consists of 14 residues. CDR1 and CDR2 from the germline V gene are SGHAT and FQNNGV. CDR3 bases: TGTGCCAGCAGCGTAGGGGACAGGGGGCAAAAGCAGTACTTC. Its protein is CASSVGDRGQKQYF.

In this sample, this clonotype turned up many times. The rearrangement joins TRBV20-1 to TRBJ2-7; D is possibly TRBD2 (5 bases). CDR1 and CDR2 (germline): DFQATT, SNEGSKA (reference sequence). The CDR3 sequence is 13 residues long. V dropped 6 bases and J dropped 6 bases, with 18 bases sitting between them. The DNA for the CDR3 is TGCAGTGCCCGAGGCCCTCCTCGGGGCGAGCAGTACTTC. This encodes CSARGPPRGEQYF.